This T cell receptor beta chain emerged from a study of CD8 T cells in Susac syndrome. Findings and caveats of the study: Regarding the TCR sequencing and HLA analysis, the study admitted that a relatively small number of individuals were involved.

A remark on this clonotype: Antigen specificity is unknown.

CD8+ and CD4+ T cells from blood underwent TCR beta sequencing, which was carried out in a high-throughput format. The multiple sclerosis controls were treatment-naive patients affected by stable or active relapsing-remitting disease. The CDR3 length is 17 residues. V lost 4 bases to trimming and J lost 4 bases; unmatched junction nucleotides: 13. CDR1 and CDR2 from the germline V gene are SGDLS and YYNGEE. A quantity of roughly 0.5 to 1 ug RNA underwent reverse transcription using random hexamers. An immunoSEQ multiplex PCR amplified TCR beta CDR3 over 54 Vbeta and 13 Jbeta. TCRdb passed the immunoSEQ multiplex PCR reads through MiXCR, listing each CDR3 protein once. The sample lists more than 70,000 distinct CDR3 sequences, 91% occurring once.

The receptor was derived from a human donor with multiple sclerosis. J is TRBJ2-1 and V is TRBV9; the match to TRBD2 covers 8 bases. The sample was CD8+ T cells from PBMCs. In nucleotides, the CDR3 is TGTGCCAGCAGCCCACCGGGGACTAGTTCCCCTTACAATGAGCAGTTCTTC. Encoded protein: CASSPPGTSSPYNEQFF.